This T cell receptor beta chain was identified during a study of esophageal squamous cell carcinoma under preoperative chemotherapy. Study-level results: Clonal contraction, more than amplification, hit abundant clones after paclitaxel-nedaplatin. Peripheral T cells showed a significant TCR diversity increase after chemotherapy, unlike tumor-infiltrating lymphocytes. After treatment, tumor-infiltrating lymphocytes apparently came partly from blood T cells.

Time point given: before preoperative PTX-NDP chemotherapy. Preoperative chemotherapy with paclitaxel-nedaplatin was given to patients before surgery. TCRdb fed the PCR reads into MiXCR, producing one record per CDR3 protein. The table lists roughly 13,000 distinct CDR3 sequences, around half of them singletons. Concerning this clonotype itself: Its antigen is as yet unknown.

The receptor comes from a human donor with esophageal squamous cell carcinoma. The donor label of this sample is uncertain. This material was obtained from a patient given preoperative chemotherapy.

The CDR3 DNA reads TGTGCCAGCAGGCAAATGGGACTAGTCAACACAGATACGCAGTATTTT. Translated: CASRQMGLVNTDTQYF. The chain links TRBV6-1 to TRBJ2-3, with 8 bases fitting TRBD2. Per germline, CDR1 MNHNS and CDR2 SASEGT. J was trimmed by 2 bases and V by 6 bases; bases with no gene match: 10. CDR3 length equals 16 residues.